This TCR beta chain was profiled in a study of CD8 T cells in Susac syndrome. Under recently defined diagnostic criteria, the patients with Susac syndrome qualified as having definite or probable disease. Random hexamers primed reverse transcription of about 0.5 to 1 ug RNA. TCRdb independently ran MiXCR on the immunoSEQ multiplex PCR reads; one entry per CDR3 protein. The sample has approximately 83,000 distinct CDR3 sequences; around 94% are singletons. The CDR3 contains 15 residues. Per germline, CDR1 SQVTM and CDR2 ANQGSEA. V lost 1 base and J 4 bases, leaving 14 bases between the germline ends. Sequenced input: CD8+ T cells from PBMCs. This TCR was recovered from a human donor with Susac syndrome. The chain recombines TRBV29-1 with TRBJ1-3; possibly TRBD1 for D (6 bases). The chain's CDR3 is CSVEAGGARGNTIYF. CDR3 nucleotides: TGCAGCGTTGAAGCCGGGGGCGCGAGGGGAAACACCATATATTTT. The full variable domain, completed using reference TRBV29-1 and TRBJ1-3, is SAVISQKPSRDICQRGTSLTIQCQVDSQVTMMFWYRQQPGQSLTLIATANQGSEATYESGFVIDKFPISRPNLTFSTLTVSNMSPEDSSIYLCSVEAGGARGNTIYFGEGSWLTVV.